Detailed here is one T cell receptor beta chain. The CDR3 length is 14 residues. CDR1 is MDHEN, CDR2 SYDVKM, per germline. The germline V and J ends were trimmed by 3 bases and 7 bases, with 10 bases remaining between them. The data were taken from a study of control samples from healthy donors and cancer patients. Assay used: immunoSEQ multiplex PCR; TCRdb lists only in-frame clones, some missing. The data contain 150,000 to 200,000 clones, about 90% of them seen just once; the ten biggest clones take up less than 2%. The J gene is TRBJ1-6, the V gene TRBV28; a possible D gene is TRBD1 (5 bases). Material: blood. This sequence originates from a man younger than 30 in good health. DNA of the CDR3: TGTGCCAGCAGTTTGGGGACGGGAAATTCACCCCTCCACTTT. Protein product: CASSLGTGNSPLHF.